This T cell receptor beta chain originates from a study of cytomegalovirus exposure and HLA in healthy donors. Across the whole study: Researchers found that roughly 80% of over 350 genotyped donors fell within the Caucasian-associated ancestry cluster. Study observations and caveats: Clonal expansion, a later analysis showed, was greater in HLA-associated TCR beta chains than in equally common others. TCR beta V- and J-gene trimming was later associated with a missense DCLRE1C variant. V segments that were indistinguishable, TRBV6-2 and TRBV6-3 among them, were omitted from analysis.

About this clone: Its antigen is as yet unknown.

V shed 2 bases and J 8 bases; nucleotides not matched to a gene: 6. This CDR3 spans 15 amino acids. The germline CDR1 and CDR2 sequences are SGHRS and YFSETQ. The PCR contained 60 Vbeta and 13 Jbeta primers. Sequencing was performed with immunoSEQ multiplex PCR; in TCRdb, only in-frame clones are kept and a portion is missing. This sample has roughly 200,000 clones; more than 80% occur once, and the top ten carry approximately 2.9%. Specimen: PBMCs. This sequence originates from a man aged 25-45 years in good health and CMV-seronegative. The chain recombines TRBV5-1 with TRBJ2-1; 11 nucleotides align to TRBD2. The CDR3 protein is CASSLDSSGGYEQFF. In DNA, the CDR3 is TGCGCCAGCAGCTTAGACTCTAGCGGGGGGTATGAGCAGTTCTTC.